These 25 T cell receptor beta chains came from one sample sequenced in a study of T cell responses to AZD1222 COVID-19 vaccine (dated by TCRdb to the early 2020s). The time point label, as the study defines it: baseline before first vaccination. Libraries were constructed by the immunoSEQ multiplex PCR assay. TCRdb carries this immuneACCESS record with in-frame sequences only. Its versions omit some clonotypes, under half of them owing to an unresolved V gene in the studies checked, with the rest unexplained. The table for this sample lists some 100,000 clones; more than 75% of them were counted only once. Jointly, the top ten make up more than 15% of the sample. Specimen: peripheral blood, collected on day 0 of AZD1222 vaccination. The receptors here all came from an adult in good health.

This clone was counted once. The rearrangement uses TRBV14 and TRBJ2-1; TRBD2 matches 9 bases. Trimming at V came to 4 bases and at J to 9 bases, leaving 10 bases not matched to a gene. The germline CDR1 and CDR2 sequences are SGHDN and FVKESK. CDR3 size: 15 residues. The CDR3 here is CASSRQVGGGAEQFF. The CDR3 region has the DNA TGTGCCAGCAGCCGTCAGGTGGGCGGGGGGGCTGAGCAGTTCTTC.

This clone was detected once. The CDR3 DNA follows: TGCGCCAGCAGCTTGGGAACAGGGGGCTCGGCCTATGGCTACACCTTC. This sequence encodes CASSLGTGGSAYGYTF. This chain links TRBV5-1 with TRBJ1-2, with 9 bases aligning to TRBD1. CDR1 is SGHRS, CDR2 YFSETQ, per germline. The CDR3 runs 16 residues. V was clipped by 0 bases and J by 4 bases; unmatched bases: 7.

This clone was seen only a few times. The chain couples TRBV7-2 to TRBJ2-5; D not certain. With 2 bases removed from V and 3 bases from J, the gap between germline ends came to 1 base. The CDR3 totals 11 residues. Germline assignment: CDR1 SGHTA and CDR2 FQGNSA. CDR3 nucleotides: TGTGCCAGCAGCTTAAAAGAGACCCAGTACTTC. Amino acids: CASSLKETQYF.

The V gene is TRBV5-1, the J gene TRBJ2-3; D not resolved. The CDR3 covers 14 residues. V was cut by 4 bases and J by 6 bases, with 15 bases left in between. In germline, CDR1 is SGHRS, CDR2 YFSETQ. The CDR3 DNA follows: TGCGCCAGCAGCAATAGCCCCCAGGTTGATACGCAGTATTTT. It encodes CASSNSPQVDTQYF.

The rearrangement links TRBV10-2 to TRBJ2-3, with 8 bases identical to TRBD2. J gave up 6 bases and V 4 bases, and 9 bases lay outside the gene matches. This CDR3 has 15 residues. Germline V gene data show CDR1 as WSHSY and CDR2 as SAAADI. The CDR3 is CASSVDGTRADTQYF. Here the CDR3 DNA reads TGCGCCAGCAGTGTGGATGGGACTAGGGCGGATACGCAGTATTTT.

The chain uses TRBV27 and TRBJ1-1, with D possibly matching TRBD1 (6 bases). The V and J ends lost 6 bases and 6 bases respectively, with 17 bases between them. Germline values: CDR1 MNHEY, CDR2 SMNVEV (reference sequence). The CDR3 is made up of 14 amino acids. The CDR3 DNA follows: TGTGCCAGCAGGGGGGCTGAATGGGGCGCTGAAGCTTTCTTT. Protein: CASRGAEWGAEAFF.

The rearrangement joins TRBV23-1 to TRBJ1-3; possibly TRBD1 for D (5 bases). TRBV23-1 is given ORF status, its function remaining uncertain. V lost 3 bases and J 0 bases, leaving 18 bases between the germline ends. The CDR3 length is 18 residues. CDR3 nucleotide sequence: TGCGCCAGCAGTCACCCCGGGAGACAGTTCTCCTCTGGAAACACCATATATTTT. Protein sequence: CASSHPGRQFSSGNTIYF.

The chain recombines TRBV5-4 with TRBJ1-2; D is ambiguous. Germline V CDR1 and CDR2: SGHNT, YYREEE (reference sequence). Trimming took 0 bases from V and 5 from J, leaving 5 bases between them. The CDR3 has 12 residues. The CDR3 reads CASSLERYGYTF. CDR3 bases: TGTGCCAGCAGCTTGGAACGTTATGGCTACACCTTC.

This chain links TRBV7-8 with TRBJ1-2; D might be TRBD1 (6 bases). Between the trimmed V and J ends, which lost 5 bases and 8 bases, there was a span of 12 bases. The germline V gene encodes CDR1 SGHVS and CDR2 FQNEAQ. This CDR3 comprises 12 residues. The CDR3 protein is CASSLQGRGYTF. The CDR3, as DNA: TGTGCCAGCAGCCTACAGGGTAGGGGCTACACCTTC.

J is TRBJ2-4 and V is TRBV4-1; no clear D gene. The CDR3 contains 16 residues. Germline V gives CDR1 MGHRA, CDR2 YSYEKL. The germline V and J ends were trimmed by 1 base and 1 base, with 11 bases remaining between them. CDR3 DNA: TGCGCCAGCAGCCAAGGATTAAGTTACGCCAAAAACATTCAGTACTTC. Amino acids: CASSQGLSYAKNIQYF.

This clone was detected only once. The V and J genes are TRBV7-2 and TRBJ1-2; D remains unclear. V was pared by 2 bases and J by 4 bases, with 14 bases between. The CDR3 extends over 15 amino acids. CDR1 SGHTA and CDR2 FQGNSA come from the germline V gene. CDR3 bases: TGTGCCAGCAGCTTAAGTGACGGAGCTTCCTATGGCTACACCTTC. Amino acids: CASSLSDGASYGYTF. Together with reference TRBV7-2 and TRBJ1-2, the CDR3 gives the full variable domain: GAGVSQSPSNKVTEKGKDVELRCDPISGHTALYWYRQSLGQGLEFLIYFQGNSAPDKSGLPSDRFSAERTGGSVSTLTIQRTQQEDSAVYLCASSLSDGASYGYTFGSGTRLTVV.

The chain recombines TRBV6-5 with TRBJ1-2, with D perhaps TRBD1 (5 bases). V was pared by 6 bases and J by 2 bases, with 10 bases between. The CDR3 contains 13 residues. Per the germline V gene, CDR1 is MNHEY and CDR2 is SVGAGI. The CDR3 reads CASSVDSNYGYTF. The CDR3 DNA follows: TGTGCCAGCAGCGTAGACAGCAACTATGGCTACACCTTC.

The chain's CDR3 is CASSLQGDSPLHF. The CDR3 DNA sequence: TGTGCCAGCAGCCTGCAAGGGGATTCACCCCTCCACTTT. V usage is TRBV3-1 (or the pseudogene TRBV3-2) and J usage is TRBJ1-6, with a weak D call TRBD1 (5 bases). Trimming left V 4 bases short and J 8 bases short, with 9 bases between. CDR1 is LGHDT, CDR2 YNNKEL, per germline (reference sequence). This CDR3 is built from 13 residues.

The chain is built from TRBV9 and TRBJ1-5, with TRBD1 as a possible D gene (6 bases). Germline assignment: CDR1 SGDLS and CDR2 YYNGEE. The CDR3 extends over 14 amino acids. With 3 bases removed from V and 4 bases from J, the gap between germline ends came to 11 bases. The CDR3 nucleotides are TGTGCCAGCAGCGGACCGGGGGCGAATCAGCCCCAGCATTTT. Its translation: CASSGPGANQPQHF.

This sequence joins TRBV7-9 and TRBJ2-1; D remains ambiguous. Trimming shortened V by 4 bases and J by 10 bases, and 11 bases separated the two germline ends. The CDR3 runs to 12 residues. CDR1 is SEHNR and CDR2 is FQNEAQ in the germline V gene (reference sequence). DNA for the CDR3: TGTGCCAGCAGCTCCCAAATAGGGGAGCAGTTCTTC. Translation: CASSSQIGEQFF.

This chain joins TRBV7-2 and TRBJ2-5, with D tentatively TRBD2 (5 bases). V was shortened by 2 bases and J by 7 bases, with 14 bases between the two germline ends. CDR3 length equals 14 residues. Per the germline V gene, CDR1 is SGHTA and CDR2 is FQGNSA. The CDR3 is CASSLPSSGGTQYF. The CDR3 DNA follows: TGTGCCAGCAGCTTACCCTCTTCAGGAGGGACCCAGTACTTC.

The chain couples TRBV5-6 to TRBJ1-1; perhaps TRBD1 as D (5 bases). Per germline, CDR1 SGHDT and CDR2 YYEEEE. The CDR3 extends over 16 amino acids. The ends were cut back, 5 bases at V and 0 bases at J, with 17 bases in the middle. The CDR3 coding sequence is TGTGCCAGCAGGTTCAAGCTTCAGGGCCTGAACACTGAAGCTTTCTTT. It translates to CASRFKLQGLNTEAFF.

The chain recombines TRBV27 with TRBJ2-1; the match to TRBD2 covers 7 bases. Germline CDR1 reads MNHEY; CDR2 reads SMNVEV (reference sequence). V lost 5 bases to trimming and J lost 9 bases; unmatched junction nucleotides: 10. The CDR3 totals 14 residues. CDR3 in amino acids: CASSPTSEVSEQFF. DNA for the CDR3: TGTGCCAGCAGTCCCACTAGCGAGGTTAGTGAGCAGTTCTTC.

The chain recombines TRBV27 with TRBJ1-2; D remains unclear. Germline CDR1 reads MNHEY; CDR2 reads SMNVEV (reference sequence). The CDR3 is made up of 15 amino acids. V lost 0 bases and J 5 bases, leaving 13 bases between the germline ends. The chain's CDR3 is CASSLSVGRGYGYTF. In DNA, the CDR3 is TGTGCCAGCAGTTTATCGGTCGGGAGAGGTTATGGCTACACCTTC.

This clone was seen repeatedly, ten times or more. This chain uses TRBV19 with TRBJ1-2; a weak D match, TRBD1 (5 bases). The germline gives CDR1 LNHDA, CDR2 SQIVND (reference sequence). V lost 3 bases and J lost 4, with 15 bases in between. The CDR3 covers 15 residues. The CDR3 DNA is TGTGCCAGTAGTATGTTTGGGGCCGCGGGCTATGGCTACACCTTC. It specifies CASSMFGAAGYGYTF. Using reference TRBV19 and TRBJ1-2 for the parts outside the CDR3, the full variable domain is DGGITQSPKYLFRKEGQNVTLSCEQNLNHDAMYWYRQDPGQGLRLIYYSQIVNDFQKGDIAEGYSVSREKKESFPLTVTSAQKNPTAFYLCASSMFGAAGYGYTFGSGTRLTVV.

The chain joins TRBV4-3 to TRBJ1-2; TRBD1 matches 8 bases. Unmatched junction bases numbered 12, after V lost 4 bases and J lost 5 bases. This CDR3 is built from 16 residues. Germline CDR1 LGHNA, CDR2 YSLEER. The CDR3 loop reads CASSPAGDRHFYGYTF. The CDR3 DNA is TGCGCCAGCAGCCCTGCCGGGGACAGGCACTTTTATGGCTACACCTTC.

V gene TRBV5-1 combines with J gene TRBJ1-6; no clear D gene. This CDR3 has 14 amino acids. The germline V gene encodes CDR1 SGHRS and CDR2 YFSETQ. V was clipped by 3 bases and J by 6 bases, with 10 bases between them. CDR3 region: CASSYRQANSPLHF. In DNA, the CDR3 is TGCGCCAGCAGCTATCGACAAGCTAATTCACCCCTCCACTTT.

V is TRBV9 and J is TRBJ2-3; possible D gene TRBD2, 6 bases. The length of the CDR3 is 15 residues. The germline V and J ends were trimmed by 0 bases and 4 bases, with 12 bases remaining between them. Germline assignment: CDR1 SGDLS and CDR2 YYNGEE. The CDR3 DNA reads TGTGCCAGCAGCGTAGGGGACTTAGATGCAGATACGCAGTATTTT. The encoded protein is CASSVGDLDADTQYF. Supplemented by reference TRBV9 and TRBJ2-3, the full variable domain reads DSGVTQTPKHLITATGQRVTLRCSPRSGDLSVYWYQQSLDQGLQFLIQYYNGEERAKGNILERFSAQQFPDLHSELNLSSLELGDSALYFCASSVGDLDADTQYFGPGTRLTVL.

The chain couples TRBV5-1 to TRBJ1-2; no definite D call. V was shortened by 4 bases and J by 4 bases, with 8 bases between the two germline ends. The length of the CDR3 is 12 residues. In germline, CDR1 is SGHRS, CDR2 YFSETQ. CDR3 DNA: TGCGCCAGCAGCACCAGTGGCTATGGCTACACCTTC. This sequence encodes CASSTSGYGYTF. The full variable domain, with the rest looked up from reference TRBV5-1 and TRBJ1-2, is KAGVTQTPRYLIKTRGQQVTLSCSPISGHRSVSWYQQTPGQGLQFLFEYFSETQRNKGNFPGRFSGRQFSNSRSEMNVSTLELGDSALYLCASSTSGYGYTFGSGTRLTVV.

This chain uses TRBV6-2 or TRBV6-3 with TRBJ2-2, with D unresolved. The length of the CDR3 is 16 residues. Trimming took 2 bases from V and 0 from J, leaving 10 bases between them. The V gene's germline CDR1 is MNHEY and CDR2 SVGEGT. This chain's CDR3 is CASSYPADANTGELFF. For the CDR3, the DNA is TGTGCCAGCAGTTACCCGGCGGACGCGAACACCGGGGAGCTGTTTTTT.